The entry that follows covers one T cell receptor (beta chain) sequence. What this receptor recognizes is not known. No per-base quality is available; no much larger clone lies one base away. This sample was taken from a study of cytomegalovirus exposure and HLA in healthy donors (dated by TCRdb to 2016 to 2017). Background on the whole study: In an earlier analysis of 587 of the donors, approximately 260 Gb of sequence data and approximately 100 million unique TCR beta sequences from roughly 180 million T cells were reported. The genetic ancestry cluster associated with self-reported Caucasian donors included 70% to 85% of the roughly 400 genotyped donors. To study patterns of TCR occurrence, a later analysis re-analyzed previously published TCR beta repertoires from around 700 donors and added high-resolution HLA genotyping. In addition to the first cohort of approximately 670 subjects, a separate validation cohort of 100 to 150 different subjects was used. Every repertoire in the discovery cohort had been generated on one and the same sequencing platform. Genome-wide SNP genotypes for about 65% of the roughly 670 donors were used in a later genetic analysis, which treated that subset as a discovery cohort. Typing coverage differed by locus: A, B, C, DRB1 and DQB1 were typed in about 629-640 donors, DQA1 in 500 to 550, DPA1 in some 600, and DPB1 in around 440. Rather than drawing on any new phenotypic data, the later analysis identified candidate immune exposures from TCR beta sequences and the way those sequences occurred across donors. The study used immunosequencing to profile the T cell repertoires of around 600 subjects and linked those repertoires to cytomegalovirus serostatus. To predict cytomegalovirus infection status, the study combined high-throughput TCR immunosequencing, statistical association of individual TCRs with disease status, and machine learning. An early release covering about 600 HLA-typed donors comprised about 290 gigabases of sequencing data and about 90 million unique TCR sequences. About five DR-DQ haplotypes were handled as single units for association and clustering, since linkage in the cohort was strong. Donor age, sex, ethnicity and CMV serostatus were compiled together with the repertoire data. The aim of the study was to test whether cataloging public T cell receptors could identify signatures of past pathogen exposure. Both class I and class II loci were covered by HLA typing, at four-digit resolution. An earlier analysis of 587 of the donors applied high-throughput TCR beta sequencing to assess whether each TCR beta V gene segment acted as functional or pseudogenic. On average, roughly 250,000 unique TCR beta nucleotide sequences were sequenced per donor among some 430 genotyped donors of the cohort, with around 19% of those sequences being non-productive.

In total, roughly 710 healthy bone marrow donors made up the cohort. At the time of sampling, every cohort member was nominally healthy, though immune exposures that went unrecorded were likely present. The donor was CMV seropositive and belonged to the group of 250 to 300 seropositive cohort members. A peripheral blood sample was collected from each donor, and TCR beta sequencing was performed on peripheral blood mononuclear cells. Genomic DNA extraction from the blood cell samples was performed with the Qiagen DNeasy Blood Extraction Kit. Trimmed from V: 1 base; trimmed from J: 4 bases; junction bases lacking a gene match: 7. The germline V gene supplies CDR1 LGHNA and CDR2 YSLEER. The CDR3 runs 16 residues from the cysteine to the phenylalanine. Solely the CDR3 DNA is kept, with 48 bases framed from the first base. The library was made by the immunoSEQ multiplex PCR assay. A mixture of 60 forward primers for TCR Vbeta segments and 13 reverse primers for TCR Jbeta segments was used in the multiplex PCR. Amplification of the CDR3 region of rearranged TCR beta genes was performed with a multiplex PCR assay on genomic DNA. The Illumina HiSeq System was used to sequence the amplified TCR beta libraries as 87-base-pair reads. Regarding the original processing steps: Across the 670 or so repertoires, a later analysis counted 75 million to 90 million unique TCR beta chains, around 11 million of which were shared by at least two donors. To remove PCR and sequencing errors, raw reads were error-corrected and collapsed into unique sequences using a nearest-neighbor algorithm that merged closely related sequences. CDR3 sequences were aligned to IMGT reference sequences to assign V, D and J gene segments. For a sequence to be retained, a match of at least six nucleotides to both a V gene segment and a J gene segment was required. Rearrangements were classified as productive when the CDR3 lacked stop codons and remained in frame with V and J, and all other rearrangements were classified as non-productive. Following IMGT convention, CDR3 was defined as the stretch from the second conserved V-encoded cysteine to the conserved J-encoded phenylalanine. Sequences without an unambiguous match to a single V gene segment were excluded from the earlier analysis of about 640 of the donors. In an earlier analysis of approximately 590 of the donors, a V segment was called functional when productive rearrangements were above 56.7%, and segregating when the standard deviation between donors exceeded 5%. A statistical classification framework was built to diagnose cytomegalovirus status from the catalog of TCR beta chain sequences. V and J gene assignment, in a later analysis, came from comparing TCR nucleotide sequences with IMGT/GENE-DB human TR gene sequences. The TCRdist pipeline was used in a later analysis to assign CDR3 sequences and most-parsimonious VDJ recombination scenarios. In a later analysis, every TCR beta chain was defined by the combination of its CDR3 amino acid sequence and its V-gene family, and reads without a unique V-gene family were dropped. As a way to deal with suspected cross-contamination and a sequencing artifact, a later analysis dropped roughly 620 nucleotide sequences that were highly shared and had low generation probability. In a later analysis, a clonal expansion index for each public chain was calculated from normalized within-repertoire ranks of inferred template counts. Generation probabilities in a later analysis came from a VDJ recombination model fitted to out-of-frame rearrangements, and those results were checked against IGoR. In a later analysis, hypergeometric tests were used to score TCR-TCR, TCR-HLA and TCR-CMV co-occurrence, with a repertoire-size bias correction applied to TCR pairs. False discovery rates were estimated in a later analysis by permuting HLA or CMV assignments 20 times. In a later analysis, co-occurring TCRs were grouped using DBSCAN, and TCRdist sequence similarity was added for clustering within HLA-allele-positive subsets. For co-occurrence clustering, repertoires with fewer than 30,000 or more than 120,000 public chains were excluded, along with four or five repertoires with anomalous nucleotide sharing. As stored in TCRdb, this immuneACCESS dataset retains in-frame rearrangements with V and J assigned. A fraction of the clones does not appear; measured against another copy, unresolved V genes explain less than half of the discrepancy, and the remainder lacks a known reason. The V and J calls and the clone size are those of that table, but D and trimming were determined from the DNA. This sample gives about 160,000 clones in total; approximately 70% of them show up just once. Roughly 7.1% of the sample belongs to the ten largest clones.

Findings and caveats that apply to the study as a whole: Some IMGT-functional V segments, including TRBV6-2 and TRBV6-3, could not be told apart with the 87-base-pair reads, so those segments were excluded. A further reported finding was that TCR beta sequences accurately predicted the HLA-A and HLA-B alleles for most subjects in the first cohort. A later analysis reported that several top co-occurrence clusters appeared linked to parvovirus B19, influenza, CMV and Epstein-Barr virus. A cluster of highly shared sequence variants was judged likely to represent a technical artifact of the sequencing pipeline. The presence/absence analyses assumed that sequencing depth was roughly uniform across donors, and that assumption may not be true. The earlier analysis of 450 to 700 of the donors excluded seventeen rarely observed V segments, including chromosome 9 orphons, because counts were too low. In a later genetic analysis, fewer N-insertions in productive TCRs were reported among donors in an Asian-associated ancestry cluster than the roughly 700-donor mean. When HLA alleles, especially DR and DQ, strongly co-occurred, TCR associations were difficult to assign to individual alleles. In an earlier analysis of approximately 590 of the donors, most TCR beta V segments were observed in productive rearrangements about 87% or about 30% of the time, broadly matching IMGT annotations. A total of around 150 TCR beta chains were listed by the study as associated with cytomegalovirus. In vitro tests confirmed that a few of the cytomegalovirus-associated TCR beta chains recognize cytomegalovirus antigens. In a later analysis, HLA-associated TCR beta chains were found to be more clonally expanded and to have lower generation probabilities than equally common non-associated chains. The classifier was reported to diagnose cytomegalovirus status with high specificity and sensitivity in both the original cohort and the validation cohort. The authors suggested that the approach could potentially be generalized to other disease states and immunological phenotypes. Specific HLA alleles were associated with 15,000 to 20,000 TCR beta sequences at a false discovery rate of 0.05 in a later analysis. Most CMV-associated TCR beta chains appeared to be HLA-restricted in a later analysis, and the HLA associations seemed to be driven largely by CMV exposure. Most TCR sequences were seen in very few donors, while some public TCRs were found in many individuals. Immune exposure information for the cohort was limited to CMV serostatus. In a later genetic analysis, a missense DCLRE1C variant was associated with V-gene and J-gene trimming of TCR beta chains, and the association was replicated in an independent cohort. The cohort was sequenced for TCR beta chains only, and without alpha or paired-chain data the features that could be detected were limited. HLA typing was unavailable for some donors at each locus, so association tests used only the typed subset. In a later analysis, TCR association rates were found to vary across HLA loci, with the most associated TCRs seen for DRB1 alleles and the fewest for HLA-C alleles. Correlated functional status among segregating V segments might reflect linkage disequilibrium, but an unknown experimental factor could not be ruled out.

The receptor's source is a man aged 35 to 55 in good health and CMV-seropositive. The rearranged chain carries TRBV4-3 and TRBJ2-3, with TRBD2 matching 8 junction bases. The sequencing input was PBMCs. The DNA sequence is given as TGCGCCAGCAGCCAAGTCGGGGGACTAGGACCAGATACGCAGTATTTT. Protein translation: CASSQVGGLGPDTQYF.